Listed below are T cell receptor beta chains from one sample, sequenced in a study of somatic mutations in cytotoxic T cells in rheumatoid arthritis. Profiling relied on immunoSEQ multiplex PCR, and the TCRdb table lists in-frame clones only, not all of them. The table records 15,000 to 20,000 clones, around 80% of them present only once. Sequences were obtained from CD8+ T cells sorted from blood. Source of these receptors: an adult with rheumatoid arthritis. CDR3s include the opening cysteine and the closing phenylalanine or tryptophan. A D gene is named only where the DNA matches it firmly. Expanded clones are given a class, and other clones once, few, many or no size at all.

v_call	clone_size	d_call	cdr3_length	j_call	cdr3_aa	cdr3_nt
TRBV7-6	NA	TRBD1	19	TRBJ2-6	CASSDISEGAISGANVLTF	TGTGCCAGCAGCGATATTTCTGAGGGGGCTATCTCTGGGGCCAACGTCCTGACTTTC
TRBV6-4	few	NA	13	TRBJ1-1	CASSGDLNTEAFF	TGTGCCAGCAGTGGGGACTTGAACACTGAAGCTTTCTTT
TRBV12-2	NA	NA	13	TRBJ1-2	CASRLGATDGYTF	TGTGCAAGTCGCTTAGGGGCGACAGATGGCTACACCTTC